The T cell receptor beta chain described here comes from a study of cytomegalovirus exposure and HLA in healthy donors. This clone was counted once. Primers included in the PCR were 60 Vbeta and 13 Jbeta primers. Profiling relied on immunoSEQ multiplex PCR, and the TCRdb table lists in-frame clones only, not all of them. The sample carries under 90,000 clones, over 80% recorded once. The germline CDR1 and CDR2 sequences are MDHEN and SYDVKM. The CDR3 is made up of 17 amino acids. The V and J ends lost 7 bases and 3 bases respectively, with 25 bases between them. The source of this sequence is a man between 18 and 29 years old in good health and CMV-seronegative. This chain connects TRBV28 to TRBJ2-7; TRBD1 is a possible D gene (6 bases). Sequencing was performed on PBMCs. DNA of the CDR3: TGTGCCAGCACCAACCACGGACAGTTAGAGGGCTACTACGAGCAGTACTTC. Translation: CASTNHGQLEGYYEQYF.